The next 28 T cell receptor beta chains were all read from a single sample in a study of human T cells and chemical hapten exposure. TCRdb reprocessed the RACE reads via MiXCR and lists one record per CDR3 protein. The data show around 110,000 distinct CDR3 sequences, 9.5% to 13% seen once. Time point here: patch test 1, 2 weeks after DPC sensitization. Treatment defined: therapeutic diphenylcyclopropenone sensitization with weekly scalp DPC. Specimen: whole blood, collected in connection with sensitization to the hapten diphenylcyclopropenone (DPC). All receptors come from a woman in her 50s with alopecia areata. Some clones in this sample may be carry-over from other donors' samples.

This clonotype showed up just a few times. CDR3 amino acids: CSASVAGVSGETQYF. Here the CDR3 DNA reads TGCAGTGCTAGCGTAGCGGGAGTATCGGGAGAGACCCAGTACTTC. This chain links TRBV20-1 with TRBJ2-5; 9 bases line up with TRBD2. Germline V gene sequence: CDR1 DFQATT, CDR2 SNEGSKA (reference sequence). The CDR3 totals 15 residues. J was trimmed by 4 bases and V by 3 bases; bases with no gene match: 9.

In its sample, this clonotype was seen many times. The chain carries TRBV12-3 or TRBV12-4 and TRBJ1-1, with D unresolved. The CDR3 sequence is 14 residues long. Trimming removed 7 bases at V and 4 bases at J, with 16 bases between. The CDR3 DNA sequence: TGTGCCAGCACCTCTGTCACCCTGGGCACTGAAGCTTTCTTT. This encodes CASTSVTLGTEAFF.

This clonotype was seen only a few times. The chain joins TRBV28 to TRBJ2-6; D unresolved. This CDR3 contains 16 residues. Trimming cost V 4 bases and J 0 bases, with 10 bases left between them. Germline V gene sequence: CDR1 MDHEN, CDR2 SYDVKM. CDR3 in amino acids: CASSSIGNSGANVLTF. CDR3 nucleotides: TGTGCCAGCAGTTCCATAGGGAACTCTGGGGCCAACGTCCTGACTTTC.

This rearrangement joins TRBV7-9 to TRBJ2-5, with TRBD1 matching over 9 bases. CDR1 SEHNR and CDR2 FQNEAQ come from the germline V gene (reference sequence). Trimming removed 5 bases from V and 4 bases from J; junction bases left unmatched: 8. The CDR3 runs 15 residues. The CDR3 region is CASSPRQGEVETQYF. CDR3 nucleotide sequence: TGTGCCAGCAGCCCACGACAGGGGGAGGTAGAGACCCAGTACTTC.

This clonotype was seen repeatedly, ten times or more. The rearrangement links TRBV12-3 or TRBV12-4 to TRBJ2-1, with D possibly matching TRBD1 (6 bases). This CDR3 has 14 residues. Trimming pared 5 bases from V and 2 bases from J, leaving 10 bases between. As DNA, the CDR3 is TGTGCCAGCAGTCCGAGGACAGCCTACAATGAGCAGTTCTTC. Protein sequence: CASSPRTAYNEQFF.

This clonotype was seen a handful of times. This chain uses TRBV3-1 with TRBJ2-5; D unclear. This CDR3 spans 13 amino acids. Germline V CDR1 and CDR2: LGHDT, YNNKEL (reference sequence). V was pared by 0 bases and J by 5 bases, with 7 bases between. CDR3 coding DNA: TGTGCCAGCAGCCAAGACGGGCGGGAGACCCAGTACTTC. It yields the protein CASSQDGRETQYF.

This clonotype occurred many times. V gene TRBV12-3 or TRBV12-4 combines with J gene TRBJ2-1; D unresolved. The CDR3 has 14 amino acids. The V end lost 4 bases, the J end lost 7 bases, and 14 bases lay between the germline ends. The CDR3 here is CASSSVIRRNEQFF. CDR3 sequence (DNA): TGTGCCAGCAGTTCGGTTATAAGGCGTAATGAGCAGTTCTTC.

The genes are TRBV28 and TRBJ1-5; D gene unclear. V shed 4 bases and J shed 6 bases, with 13 bases lying between them. The V gene's germline CDR1 is MDHEN and CDR2 SYDVKM. The CDR3 runs to 14 residues. CDR3 sequence (DNA): TGTGCCAGCAGTTCCCCTCCCTTGGGTCAGCCCCAGCATTTT. Its protein product is CASSSPPLGQPQHF.

This clonotype was recorded a few times. This chain uses TRBV9 with TRBJ2-4, with a tentative D call TRBD1 (6 bases). The CDR3 extends over 15 amino acids. Trimming shortened V by 1 base and J by 7 bases, and 15 bases separated the two germline ends. Germline V lookup: CDR1 SGDLS, CDR2 YYNGEE. The chain's CDR3 is CASSVSFYQGNIQYF. The DNA of the CDR3 is TGTGCCAGCAGCGTAAGCTTTTATCAGGGGAACATTCAGTACTTC.

At least ten counts were recorded for this clonotype. The chain carries TRBV12-3 or TRBV12-4 and TRBJ1-6; D might be TRBD1 (6 bases). This CDR3 is 14 amino acids long. V was shortened by 6 bases and J by 6 bases, with 12 bases between the two germline ends. The DNA of the CDR3 is TGTGCCAGCAGCCCTGGACAGTTTAATTCACCCCTCCACTTT. Translated: CASSPGQFNSPLHF.

The rearrangement links TRBV28 to TRBJ1-2, with TRBD1 identical over 9 bases. The germline CDR1 and CDR2 sequences are MDHEN and SYDVKM. The CDR3 runs to 15 residues. V lost 5 bases and J lost 6; bases outside the gene matches: 10. The CDR3 reads CASSPLFGQGNGYTF. Written as DNA, the CDR3 is TGTGCCAGCAGTCCCCTCTTTGGACAGGGGAATGGCTACACCTTC.

The genes are TRBV20-1 and TRBJ2-6; D not resolved. CDR3 length: 17 amino acids. CDR1 is DFQATT, CDR2 SNEGSKA, per germline (reference sequence). V was clipped by 6 bases and J by 4 bases, with 22 bases between them. Here the CDR3 reads CSANAPNTPSGANVLTF. CDR3 DNA: TGCAGTGCAAACGCCCCGAATACCCCTTCGGGGGCCAACGTCCTGACTTTC.

The table lists this clonotype with a few counts. The chain links TRBV4-1 to TRBJ1-3; the D gene is possibly TRBD1 (5 bases). The CDR3 has 17 amino acids. From germline, CDR1 is MGHRA and CDR2 YSYEKL. V dropped 0 bases and J dropped 0 bases, with 12 bases sitting between them. The CDR3 region has the DNA TGCGCCAGCAGCCAAGAAGGGGACGGATCCTCTGGAAACACCATATATTTT. It is translated as CASSQEGDGSSGNTIYF.

The chain carries TRBV5-4 and TRBJ1-2, with D possibly being TRBD1 (6 bases). The CDR3 is 14 amino acids. Germline CDR1 is SGHNT and CDR2 is YYREEE (reference sequence). The V gene lost 4 bases and the J gene lost 2 bases, with 12 bases spanning the gap. CDR3 in DNA: TGTGCCAGCAGCCTTCAGGGGTCGAACTATGGCTACACCTTC. It specifies CASSLQGSNYGYTF.

The rearrangement links TRBV29-1 to TRBJ2-5, with 10 bases identical to TRBD2. This CDR3 has 13 amino acids. J was trimmed by 5 bases and V by 4 bases; bases with no gene match: 4. CDR1 and CDR2 (germline): SQVTM, ANQGSEA. The CDR3: CSVGGTSEETQYF. CDR3 in DNA: TGCAGCGTTGGGGGGACTAGCGAGGAGACCCAGTACTTC.

This clonotype was counted many times. Here the CDR3 DNA reads TGTGCCAGCAGTTATTCAGGGGGCGTATGGAATGGCTACACCTTC. It codes for CASSYSGGVWNGYTF. This sequence joins TRBV6-5 and TRBJ1-2, with TRBD1 identical over 8 bases. Trimming removed 3 bases from V and 6 bases from J; junction bases left unmatched: 9. The CDR3 covers 15 residues. In germline, CDR1 is MNHEY, CDR2 SVGAGI.

The chain recombines TRBV7-6 with TRBJ2-3; perhaps TRBD2 as D (6 bases). Trimming pared 3 bases from V and 5 bases from J, leaving 6 bases between. The CDR3 contains 12 residues. Germline V gene sequence: CDR1 SGHVS, CDR2 FNYEAQ. CDR3 bases: TGTGCCAGCAGCTTGGGACTAGATACGCAGTATTTT. Protein sequence: CASSLGLDTQYF.

This clonotype showed up just a few times. The chain employs TRBV9 and TRBJ2-7; a weak D match, TRBD2 (5 bases). The CDR3 has 16 residues. Between the trimmed V and J ends, which lost 2 bases and 0 bases, there was a span of 15 bases. Germline V gene lookup returns CDR1 SGDLS and CDR2 YYNGEE. The CDR3 loop reads CASSVMSRVSSYEQYF. For the CDR3, the DNA is TGTGCCAGCAGCGTTATGTCGAGGGTTAGCTCCTACGAGCAGTACTTC.

Many counts were recorded for this clonotype. This sequence joins TRBV7-8 and TRBJ2-3; 11 positions match TRBD1. Germline trimming cut 3 bases from V and 2 bases from J; bases unmatched to any gene: 7. The CDR3 runs 17 residues. CDR1 is SGHVS, CDR2 FQNEAQ, per germline. DNA of the CDR3: TGTGCCAGCAGCTTGGGGACAGGGGGGGCCTCCACAGATACGCAGTATTTT. It is translated as CASSLGTGGASTDTQYF.

This clonotype has more than one count but fewer than ten. This rearrangement joins TRBV11-2 to TRBJ2-2; D is undetermined. Per germline, CDR1 SGHAT and CDR2 FQNNGV. The V gene lost 5 bases and the J gene lost 2 bases, with 12 bases spanning the gap. The CDR3 consists of 15 residues. The chain's CDR3 is CASSTDLLNTGELFF. The CDR3 DNA reads TGTGCCAGCAGCACAGACCTACTCAACACCGGGGAGCTGTTTTTT.

This clonotype occurred a few times. The V call is TRBV6-6, the J call TRBJ2-3; possibly TRBD1 for D (6 bases). From germline, CDR1 is MNHNY and CDR2 SVGAGI (reference sequence). This CDR3 has 15 residues. V lost 1 base and J 0 bases, leaving 8 bases between the germline ends. The chain's CDR3 is CASSYFQGSTDTQYF. CDR3 sequence (DNA): TGTGCCAGCAGTTACTTCCAGGGGAGCACAGATACGCAGTATTTT.

The chain has TRBV20-1 and TRBJ1-6, with 7 bases fitting TRBD1. The CDR3 sequence is 14 residues long. The ends lost 5 bases at V and 6 bases at J; junction bases unmatched: 7. Germline-derived CDR1 and CDR2 are DFQATT and SNEGSKA (reference sequence). Written as DNA, the CDR3 is TGCAGTGCTCCGGACAGGACGCGTAATTCACCCCTCCACTTT. Amino acid sequence: CSAPDRTRNSPLHF.

The V and J genes are TRBV29-1 and TRBJ2-7, with TRBD1 as a possible D gene (5 bases). Trimming removed 4 bases at V and 2 bases at J, with 6 bases between. The CDR3 runs 11 residues. Germline loops: CDR1 SQVTM, CDR2 ANQGSEA. CDR3 sequence (DNA): TGCAGCGTTGTGGACACCTACGAGCAGTACTTC. It codes for CSVVDTYEQYF.

This clonotype was seen at least ten times. The chain joins TRBV20-1 to TRBJ2-1, with a tentative D call TRBD2 (6 bases). Germline CDR1 DFQATT, CDR2 SNEGSKA (reference sequence). Trimming took 5 bases from V and 4 from J, leaving 15 bases between them. The CDR3 length is 14 residues. CDR3 coding DNA: TGCAGTGCTTTAGCGGAGCTAGAATACAATGAGCAGTTCTTC. It specifies CSALAELEYNEQFF.

The V call is TRBV6-2 or TRBV6-3, the J call TRBJ2-2; TRBD2 matches at 8 bases. V lost 2 bases to trimming and J lost 4 bases; unmatched junction nucleotides: 3. CDR1 and CDR2 (germline): MNHEY, SVGEGT. This CDR3 has 15 residues. CDR3 residues: CASSYGLAGTGELFF. The CDR3 DNA reads TGTGCCAGCAGTTACGGGCTAGCGGGCACCGGGGAGCTGTTTTTT.

This clonotype appeared a few times. Here the CDR3 DNA reads TGCAGTGCCACGGCGAGTAGAGAGACCCAGTACTTC. Encoded protein: CSATASRETQYF. The chain couples TRBV20-1 to TRBJ2-5; the D is unclear. The CDR3 contains 12 residues. The ends were cut back, 6 bases at V and 4 bases at J, with 12 bases in the middle. From germline, CDR1 is DFQATT and CDR2 SNEGSKA (reference sequence).

The sample holds many counts of this clonotype. The chain couples TRBV20-1 to TRBJ2-7; either TRBD1 or TRBD2 may fit D (5 bases each). Trimming stripped 0 bases from V and 0 bases from J, with 15 bases between. The CDR3 is made up of 16 amino acids. Germline V gene lookup returns CDR1 DFQATT and CDR2 SNEGSKA (reference sequence). CDR3 amino acids: CSARDGGSALSYEQYF. DNA of the CDR3: TGCAGTGCTAGAGATGGGGGTAGCGCTCTCTCCTACGAGCAGTACTTC.

The chain is built from TRBV6-1 and TRBJ1-5; D gene ambiguous. In germline, CDR1 is MNHNS, CDR2 SASEGT. The CDR3 has 11 amino acids. Trimming removed 2 bases at V and 6 bases at J, with 2 bases between. CDR3 nucleotides: TGTGCCAGCAGTGAAATTCAGCCCCAGCATTTT. It specifies CASSEIQPQHF.